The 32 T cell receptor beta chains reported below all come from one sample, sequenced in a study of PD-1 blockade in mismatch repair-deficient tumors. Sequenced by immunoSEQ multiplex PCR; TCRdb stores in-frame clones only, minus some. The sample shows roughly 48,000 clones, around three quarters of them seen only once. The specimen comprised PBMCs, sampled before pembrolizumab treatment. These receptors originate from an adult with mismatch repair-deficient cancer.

The CDR3 sequence is CASSVDRGNYGYTF. CDR3 coding DNA: TGTGCCAGCAGCGTAGATAGGGGGAACTATGGCTACACCTTC. The chain links TRBV9 to TRBJ1-2; tentative D call: TRBD1 (6 bases). With 0 bases removed from V and 2 bases from J, the gap between germline ends came to 8 bases. The CDR3 length is 14 residues. The V gene's germline CDR1 is SGDLS and CDR2 YYNGEE.

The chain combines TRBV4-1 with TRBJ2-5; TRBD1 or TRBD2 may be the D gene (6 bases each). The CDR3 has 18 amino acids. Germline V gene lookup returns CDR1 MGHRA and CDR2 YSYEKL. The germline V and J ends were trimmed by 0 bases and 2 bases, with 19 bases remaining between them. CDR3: CASSQDPLFPGAQETQYF. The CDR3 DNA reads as TGCGCCAGCAGCCAAGATCCTCTGTTTCCGGGGGCGCAAGAGACCCAGTACTTC.

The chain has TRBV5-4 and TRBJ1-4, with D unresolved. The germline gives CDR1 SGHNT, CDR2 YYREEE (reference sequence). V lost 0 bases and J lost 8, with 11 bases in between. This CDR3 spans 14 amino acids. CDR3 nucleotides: TGTGCCAGCAGCTTGGAAGGGTCGGTGGAAAAACTGTTTTTT. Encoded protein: CASSLEGSVEKLFF.

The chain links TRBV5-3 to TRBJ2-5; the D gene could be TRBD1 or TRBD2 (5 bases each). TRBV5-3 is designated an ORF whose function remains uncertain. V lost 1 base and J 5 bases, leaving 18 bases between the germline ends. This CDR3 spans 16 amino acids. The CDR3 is CARSLREEQDSETQYF. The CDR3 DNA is TGTGCCAGAAGCTTGCGAGAGGAACAGGACTCGGAGACCCAGTACTTC.

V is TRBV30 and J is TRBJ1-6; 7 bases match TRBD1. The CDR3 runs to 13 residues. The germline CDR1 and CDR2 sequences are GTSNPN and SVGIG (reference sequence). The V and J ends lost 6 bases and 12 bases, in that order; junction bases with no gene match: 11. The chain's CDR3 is CACDNRGGGPLHF. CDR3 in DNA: TGTGCCTGTGACAACAGGGGCGGTGGACCCCTCCACTTT.

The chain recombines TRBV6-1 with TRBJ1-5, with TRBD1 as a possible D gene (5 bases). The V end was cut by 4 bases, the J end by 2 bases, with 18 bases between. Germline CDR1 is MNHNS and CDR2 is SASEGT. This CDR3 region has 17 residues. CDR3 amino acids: CASSGGFEQGGNQPQHF. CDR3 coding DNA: TGTGCCAGCAGTGGGGGCTTCGAGCAGGGAGGCAATCAGCCCCAGCATTTT.

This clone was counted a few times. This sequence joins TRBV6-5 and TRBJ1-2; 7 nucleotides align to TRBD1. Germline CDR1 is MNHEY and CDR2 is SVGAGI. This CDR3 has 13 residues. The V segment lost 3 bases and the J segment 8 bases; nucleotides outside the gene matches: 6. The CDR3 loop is CASSYSTGSGYTF. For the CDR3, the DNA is TGTGCCAGCAGTTATTCGACAGGGAGCGGCTACACCTTC.

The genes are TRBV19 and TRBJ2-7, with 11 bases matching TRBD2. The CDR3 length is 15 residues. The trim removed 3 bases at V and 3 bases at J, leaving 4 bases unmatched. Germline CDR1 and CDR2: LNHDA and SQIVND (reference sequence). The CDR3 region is CASSIVTSGNYEQYF. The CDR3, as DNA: TGTGCCAGTAGTATTGTGACTAGCGGGAACTACGAGCAGTACTTC.

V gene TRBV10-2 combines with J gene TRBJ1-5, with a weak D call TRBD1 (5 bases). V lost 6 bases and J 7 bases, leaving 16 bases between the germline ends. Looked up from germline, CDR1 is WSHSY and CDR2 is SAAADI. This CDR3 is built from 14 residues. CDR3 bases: TGCGCCAGCAGCCCCCAAGGGGTCGGACAGCCCCAGCATTTT. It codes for CASSPQGVGQPQHF.

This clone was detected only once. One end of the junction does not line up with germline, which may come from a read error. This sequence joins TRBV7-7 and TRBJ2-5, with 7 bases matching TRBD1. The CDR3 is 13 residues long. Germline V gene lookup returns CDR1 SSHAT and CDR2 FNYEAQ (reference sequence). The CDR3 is CASSLVAGGTQYF. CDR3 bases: TGTGCTAGCAGCTTAGTGGCAGGGGGGACCCAGTACTTC. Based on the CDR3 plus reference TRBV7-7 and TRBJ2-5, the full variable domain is GAGVSQSPRYKVTKRGQDVTLRCDPISSHATLYWYQQALGQGPEFLTYFNYEAQPDKSGLPSDRFSAERPEGSISTLTIQRTEQRDSAMYRCASSLVAGGTQYFGPGTRLLVL.

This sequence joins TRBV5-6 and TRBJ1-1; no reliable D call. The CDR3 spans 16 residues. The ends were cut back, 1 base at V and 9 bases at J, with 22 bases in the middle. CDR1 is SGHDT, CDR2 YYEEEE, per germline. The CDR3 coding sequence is TGTGCCAGCAGCTTGTTTGTGTCGGGGTCCCCCTGGCAAGCTTTCTTT. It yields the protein CASSLFVSGSPWQAFF.

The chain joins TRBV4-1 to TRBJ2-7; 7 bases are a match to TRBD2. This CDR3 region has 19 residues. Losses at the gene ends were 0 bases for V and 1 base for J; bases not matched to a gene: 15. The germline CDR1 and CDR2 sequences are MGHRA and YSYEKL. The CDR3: CASSQDPPSGYRNSYEQYF. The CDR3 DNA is TGCGCCAGCAGCCAAGATCCGCCTAGCGGCTACCGAAATTCCTACGAGCAGTACTTC.

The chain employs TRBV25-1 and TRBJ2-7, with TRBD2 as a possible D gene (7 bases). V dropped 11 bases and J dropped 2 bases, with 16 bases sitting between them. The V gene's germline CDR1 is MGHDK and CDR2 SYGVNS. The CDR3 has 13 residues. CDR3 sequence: CAAGASGTYEQYF. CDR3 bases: TGTGCCGCGGGGGCCAGCGGGACCTACGAGCAGTACTTC.

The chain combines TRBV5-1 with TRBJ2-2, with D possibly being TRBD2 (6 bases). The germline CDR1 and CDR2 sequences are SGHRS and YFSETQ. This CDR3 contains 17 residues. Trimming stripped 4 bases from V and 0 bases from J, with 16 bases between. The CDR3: CASSPAQRVSNTGELFF. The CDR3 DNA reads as TGCGCCAGCAGCCCCGCCCAGCGGGTGTCGAACACCGGGGAGCTGTTTTTT.

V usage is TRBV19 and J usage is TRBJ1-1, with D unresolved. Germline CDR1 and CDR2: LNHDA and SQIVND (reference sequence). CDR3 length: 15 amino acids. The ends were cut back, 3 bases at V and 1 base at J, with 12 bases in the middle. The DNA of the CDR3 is TGTGCCAGTAGTATGTCGCCCCCGGGGAACACTGAAGCTTTCTTT. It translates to CASSMSPPGNTEAFF.

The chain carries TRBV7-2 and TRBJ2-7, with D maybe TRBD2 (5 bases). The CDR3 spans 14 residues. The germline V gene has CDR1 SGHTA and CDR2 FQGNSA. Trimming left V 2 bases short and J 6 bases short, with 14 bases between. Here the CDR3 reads CASSLYGLEVEQYF. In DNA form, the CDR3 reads TGTGCCAGCAGCTTATATGGTCTGGAGGTCGAGCAGTACTTC.

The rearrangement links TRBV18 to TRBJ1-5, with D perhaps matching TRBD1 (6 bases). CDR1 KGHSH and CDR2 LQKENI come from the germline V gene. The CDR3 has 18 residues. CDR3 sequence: CVLIRGQKQFYSNQPQHF. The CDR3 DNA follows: TGTGTACTTATTCGAGGACAGAAACAGTTTTATAGCAATCAGCCCCAGCATTTT.

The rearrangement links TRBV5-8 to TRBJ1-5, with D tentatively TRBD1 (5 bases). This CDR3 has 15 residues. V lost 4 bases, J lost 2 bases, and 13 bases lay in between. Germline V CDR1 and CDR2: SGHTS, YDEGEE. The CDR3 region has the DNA TGTGCCAGCAGCCTAAATCTAGGGGGCAATCAGCCCCAGCATTTT. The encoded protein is CASSLNLGGNQPQHF.

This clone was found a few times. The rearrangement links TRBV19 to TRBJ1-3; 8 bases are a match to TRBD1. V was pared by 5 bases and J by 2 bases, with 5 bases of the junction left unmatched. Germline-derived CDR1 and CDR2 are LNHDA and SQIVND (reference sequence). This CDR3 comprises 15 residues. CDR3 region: CASSGQGATGNTIYF. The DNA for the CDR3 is TGTGCCAGTAGTGGTCAGGGGGCAACTGGAAACACCATATATTTT.

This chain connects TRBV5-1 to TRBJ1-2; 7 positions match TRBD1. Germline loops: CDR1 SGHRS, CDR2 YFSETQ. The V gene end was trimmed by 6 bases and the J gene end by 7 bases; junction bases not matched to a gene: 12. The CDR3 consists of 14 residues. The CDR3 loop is CASIMEGASGGYTF. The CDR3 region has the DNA TGCGCCAGCATCATGGAGGGGGCCTCGGGTGGCTACACCTTC.

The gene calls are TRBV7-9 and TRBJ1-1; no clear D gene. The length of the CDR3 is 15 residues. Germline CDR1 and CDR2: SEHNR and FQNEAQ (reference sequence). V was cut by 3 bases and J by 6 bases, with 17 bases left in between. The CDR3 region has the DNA TGTGCCAGCAGCTTTGACGGGCTTAGAGGGTCTGAAGCTTTCTTT. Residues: CASSFDGLRGSEAFF.

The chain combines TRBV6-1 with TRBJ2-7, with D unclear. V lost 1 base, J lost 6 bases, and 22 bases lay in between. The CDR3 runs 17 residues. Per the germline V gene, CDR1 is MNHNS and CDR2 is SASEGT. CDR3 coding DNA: TGTGCCAGCAGTGAAGGTGTCAGTGGCCCGGCTGGGGTCGAGCAGTACTTC. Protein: CASSEGVSGPAGVEQYF.

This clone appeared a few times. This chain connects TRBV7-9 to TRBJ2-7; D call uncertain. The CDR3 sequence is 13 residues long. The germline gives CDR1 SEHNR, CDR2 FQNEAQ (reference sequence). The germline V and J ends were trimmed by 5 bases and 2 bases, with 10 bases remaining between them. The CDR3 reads CASSLTSAYEQYF. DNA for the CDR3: TGTGCCAGCAGCCTTACCAGCGCCTACGAGCAGTACTTC.

CDR3 nucleotides: TGCGCCAGCAGACAAGCAGGAGGGTGGATGAACACTGAAGCTTTCTTT. Protein: CASRQAGGWMNTEAFF. The J gene is TRBJ1-1, the V gene TRBV5-1, with D hard to call. V gave up 5 bases and J gave up 0 bases, with 17 bases separating them. Germline V lookup: CDR1 SGHRS, CDR2 YFSETQ. The length of the CDR3 is 16 residues.

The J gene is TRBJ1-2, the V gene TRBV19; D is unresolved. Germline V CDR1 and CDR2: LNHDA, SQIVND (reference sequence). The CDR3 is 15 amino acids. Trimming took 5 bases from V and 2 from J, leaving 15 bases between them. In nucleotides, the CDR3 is TGTGCCAGTAGTCTAAGGATCAATTTAAACTATGGCTACACCTTC. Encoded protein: CASSLRINLNYGYTF.

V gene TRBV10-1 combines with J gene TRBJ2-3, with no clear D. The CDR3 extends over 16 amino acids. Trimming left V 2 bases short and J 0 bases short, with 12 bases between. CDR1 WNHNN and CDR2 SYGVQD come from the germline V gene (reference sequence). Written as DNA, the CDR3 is TGCGCCAGCAGTGAGACGGACCCTTATAGCACAGATACGCAGTATTTT. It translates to CASSETDPYSTDTQYF.

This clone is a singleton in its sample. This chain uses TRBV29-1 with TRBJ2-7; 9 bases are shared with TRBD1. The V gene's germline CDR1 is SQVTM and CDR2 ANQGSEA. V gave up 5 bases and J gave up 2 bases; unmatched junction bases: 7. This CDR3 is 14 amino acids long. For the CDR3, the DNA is TGCAGCGTTTTAGGGACAGGGCATACCTACGAGCAGTACTTC. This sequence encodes CSVLGTGHTYEQYF.

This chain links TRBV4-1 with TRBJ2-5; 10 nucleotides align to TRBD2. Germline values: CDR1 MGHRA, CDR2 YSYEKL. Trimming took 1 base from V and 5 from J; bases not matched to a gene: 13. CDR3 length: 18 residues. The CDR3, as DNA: TGCGCCAGCAGCCAAGTGCCCAGCGGGAGGGCCTCAGCCGAGACCCAGTACTTC. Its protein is CASSQVPSGRASAETQYF.

CDR3 loop: CASRQGDYGYTF. In DNA, the CDR3 is TGTGCCAGCCGACAGGGGGACTATGGCTACACCTTC. This chain links TRBV28 with TRBJ1-2; TRBD1 matches 9 bases. The length of the CDR3 is 12 residues. From germline, CDR1 is MDHEN and CDR2 SYDVKM. The ends lost 8 bases at V and 3 bases at J; junction bases unmatched: 1.

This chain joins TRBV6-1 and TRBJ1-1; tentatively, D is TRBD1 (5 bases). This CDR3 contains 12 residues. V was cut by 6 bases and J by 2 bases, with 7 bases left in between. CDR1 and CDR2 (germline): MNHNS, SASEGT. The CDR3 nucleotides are TGTGCCAGCAGGGGGGGAAACACTGAAGCTTTCTTT. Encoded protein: CASRGGNTEAFF.

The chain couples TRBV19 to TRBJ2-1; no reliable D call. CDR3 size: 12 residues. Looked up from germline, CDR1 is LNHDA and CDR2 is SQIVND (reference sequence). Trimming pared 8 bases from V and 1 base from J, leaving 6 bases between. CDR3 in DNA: TGTGCCAGTGGTCCATCCTACAATGAGCAGTTCTTC. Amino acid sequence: CASGPSYNEQFF.

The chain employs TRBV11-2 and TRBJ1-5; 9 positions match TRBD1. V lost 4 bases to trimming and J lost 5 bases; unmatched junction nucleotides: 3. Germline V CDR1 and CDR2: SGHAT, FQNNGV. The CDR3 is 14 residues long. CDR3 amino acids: CASSYRGLDQPQHF. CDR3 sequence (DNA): TGTGCCAGCAGCTACAGGGGGCTCGATCAGCCCCAGCATTTT.